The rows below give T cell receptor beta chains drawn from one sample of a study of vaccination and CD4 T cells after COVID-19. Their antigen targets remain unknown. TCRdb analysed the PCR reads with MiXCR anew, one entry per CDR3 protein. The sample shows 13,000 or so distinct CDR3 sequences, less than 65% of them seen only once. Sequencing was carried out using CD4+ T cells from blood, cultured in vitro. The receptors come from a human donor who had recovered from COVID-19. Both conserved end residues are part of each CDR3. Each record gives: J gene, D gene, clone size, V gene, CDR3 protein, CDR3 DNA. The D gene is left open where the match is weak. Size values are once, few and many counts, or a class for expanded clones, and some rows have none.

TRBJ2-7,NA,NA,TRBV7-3,CASSLWTEDYEQYF,TGTGCCAGCAGCTTGTGGACAGAGGACTACGAGCAGTACTTC
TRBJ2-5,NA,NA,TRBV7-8,CASSMMEGGGAETQYF,TGTGCCAGCAGCATGATGGAGGGTGGGGGGGCAGAGACCCAGTACTTC
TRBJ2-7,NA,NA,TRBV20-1,CSARVDTMGEQYF,TGCAGTGCTAGGGTGGACACGATGGGGGAGCAGTACTTC
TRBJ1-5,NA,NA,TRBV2,CASSEAGYSNQPQHF,TGTGCCAGCAGTGAAGCCGGATATAGCAATCAGCCCCAGCATTTT
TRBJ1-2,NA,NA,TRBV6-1,CAGQTANYGYTF,TGTGCCGGCCAGACAGCTAACTATGGCTACACCTTC
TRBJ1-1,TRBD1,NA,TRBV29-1,CSVVGTPGQGITEAFF,TGCAGCGTTGTTGGAACTCCCGGACAGGGGATAACTGAAGCTTTCTTT
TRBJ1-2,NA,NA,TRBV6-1,CASSSGTLYGYTF,TGTGCCAGCAGCTCCGGGACTCTCTATGGCTACACCTTC
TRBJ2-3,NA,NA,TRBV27,CASSARDGSTDTQYF,TGTGCCAGCAGTGCCCGGGACGGAAGCACAGATACGCAGTATTTT
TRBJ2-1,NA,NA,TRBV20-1,CSAHRKDLLYNEQFF,TGCAGTGCTCACCGGAAAGACTTACTCTACAATGAGCAGTTCTTC
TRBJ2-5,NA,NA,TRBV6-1,CASSEGGGRETQYF,TGTGCCAGCAGTGAAGGTGGGGGTCGAGAGACCCAGTACTTC
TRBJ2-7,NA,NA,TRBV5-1,CASSLGQRTYEQYF,TGCGCCAGCAGCTTGGGACAGCGTACCTACGAGCAGTACTTC
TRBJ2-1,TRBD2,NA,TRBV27,CASSRLAGELGEQFF,TGTGCCAGCAGCCGACTAGCGGGAGAGTTAGGGGAGCAGTTCTTC
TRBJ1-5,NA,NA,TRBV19,CASSIPRGVGQPQHF,TGTGCCAGTAGTATCCCTCGTGGGGTGGGTCAGCCCCAGCATTTT
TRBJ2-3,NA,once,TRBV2,CASARDSTSTDTQYF,TGTGCCAGCGCCAGGGACTCTACTAGCACAGATACGCAGTATTTT
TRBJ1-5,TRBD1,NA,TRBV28,CASSPTRQGPQHF,TGTGCCAGCAGTCCAACCCGACAGGGACCCCAGCATTTT
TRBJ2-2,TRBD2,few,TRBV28,CASMASGNTGELFF,TGTGCTAGCATGGCTAGCGGAAACACCGGGGAGCTGTTTTTT
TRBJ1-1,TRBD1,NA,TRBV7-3,CASSLLGTGNTEAFF,TGTGCCAGCAGCTTACTTGGGACAGGGAACACTGAAGCTTTCTTT
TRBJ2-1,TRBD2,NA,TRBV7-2,CASSWTAGGPRNEQFF,TGTGCCAGCAGCTGGACAGCGGGAGGGCCACGGAATGAGCAGTTCTTC
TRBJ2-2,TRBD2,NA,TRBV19,CASSKLAGGPGTGELFF,TGTGCCAGTAGTAAACTAGCGGGAGGGCCGGGCACCGGGGAGCTGTTTTTT
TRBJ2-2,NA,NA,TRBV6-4,CASSESVTEELFF,TGTGCCAGCAGTGAATCCGTTACCGAGGAGCTGTTTTTT
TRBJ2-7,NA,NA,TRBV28,CASSLGVVEQYF,TGTGCCAGCAGTTTAGGGGTGGTCGAGCAGTACTTC
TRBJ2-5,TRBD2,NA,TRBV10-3,CAISDQIAGGPGETQYF,TGTGCCATCAGTGATCAGATCGCGGGAGGGCCTGGGGAGACCCAGTACTTC
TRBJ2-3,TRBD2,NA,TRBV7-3,CASSEGIAGDTQYF,TGTGCCAGCAGTGAGGGGATAGCGGGAGATACGCAGTATTTT
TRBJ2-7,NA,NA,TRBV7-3,CASSLTSGESEQYF,TGTGCCAGCAGCTTAACTTCGGGGGAGTCCGAGCAGTACTTC
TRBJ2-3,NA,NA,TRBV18,CASSRTPTDTQYF,TGTGCCAGCTCTCGAACACCCACAGATACGCAGTATTTT
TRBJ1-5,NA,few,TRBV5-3,CARSGRHESNQPQHF,TGTGCCAGAAGCGGTCGACACGAGAGCAATCAGCCCCAGCATTTT
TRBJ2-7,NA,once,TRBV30,CAWAPGQAYEQYF,TGTGCCTGGGCTCCGGGACAAGCCTACGAGCAGTACTTC
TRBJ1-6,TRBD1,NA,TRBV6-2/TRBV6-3,CASRDRDNSPLHF,TGTGCCAGCCGGGACAGGGATAATTCACCCCTCCACTTT
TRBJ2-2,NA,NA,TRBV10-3,CAISEPEGRQNTGELFF,TGTGCCATCAGTGAGCCGGAGGGACGCCAGAACACCGGGGAGCTGTTTTTT
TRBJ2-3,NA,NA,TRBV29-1,CSVEDTTDTQYF,TGCAGCGTTGAGGACACCACAGATACGCAGTATTTT
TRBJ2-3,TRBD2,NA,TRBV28,CASSLRLAGASTDTQYF,TGTGCCAGCAGTTTAAGACTAGCGGGTGCAAGCACAGATACGCAGTATTTT
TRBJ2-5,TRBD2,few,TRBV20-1,CSATSQREDQETQYF,TGCAGTGCAACGTCCCAGCGGGAGGACCAAGAGACCCAGTACTTC
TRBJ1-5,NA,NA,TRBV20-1,CSAATGSQPQHF,TGCAGTGCAGCCACAGGGAGTCAGCCCCAGCATTTT
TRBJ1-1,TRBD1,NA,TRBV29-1,CSVRDRGRRYTEAFF,TGCAGCGTCCGGGACAGGGGGCGGAGGTACACTGAAGCTTTCTTT
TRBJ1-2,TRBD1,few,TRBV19,CASSMGTGEFYGYTF,TGTGCCAGTAGTATGGGCACAGGGGAGTTCTATGGCTACACCTTC
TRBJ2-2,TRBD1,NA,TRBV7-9,CASSRRTGIMGGELFF,TGTGCCAGCAGCCGAAGGACAGGGATAATGGGCGGGGAGCTGTTTTTT
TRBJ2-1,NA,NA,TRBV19,CASSLHRGAARRDEQFF,TGTGCCAGTAGTCTGCATAGGGGGGCGGCCAGACGGGATGAGCAGTTCTTC
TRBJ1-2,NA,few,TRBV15,CATSTLQGGYGYTF,TGTGCCACCAGCACCTTACAGGGAGGCTATGGCTACACCTTC
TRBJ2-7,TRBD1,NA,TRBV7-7,CASSNEQGAKLQAATQSSYEQYF,TGTGCTAGCAGCAACGAGCAGGGGGCGAAACTTCAAGCGGCTACACAAAGCTCCTACGAGCAGTACTTC
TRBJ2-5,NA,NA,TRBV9,CASSEGQSGAQYF,TGTGCCAGCAGCGAGGGGCAATCTGGGGCCCAGTACTTC
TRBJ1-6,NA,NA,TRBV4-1,CASSAFQGILSPLHF,TGCGCCAGCAGCGCGTTCCAGGGAATATTGTCACCCCTCCACTTT
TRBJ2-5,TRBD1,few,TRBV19,CASSIGFRGPRDFWETQYF,TGTGCCAGTAGTATAGGATTCAGGGGGCCAAGGGACTTTTGGGAGACCCAGTACTTC
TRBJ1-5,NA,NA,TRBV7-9,CASSPPWRHSNQPQHF,TGTGCCAGCAGCCCACCCTGGCGGCATAGCAATCAGCCCCAGCATTTT
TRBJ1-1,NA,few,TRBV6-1,CASTAGPGRTEAFF,TGTGCCAGCACCGCAGGCCCAGGGCGCACTGAAGCTTTCTTT
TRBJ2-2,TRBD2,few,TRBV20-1,CSSRSGLAENTGELFF,TGCAGTTCTAGATCTGGACTAGCTGAGAACACCGGGGAGCTGTTTTTT
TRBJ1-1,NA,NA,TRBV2,CAIQKRTVNTEAFF,TGTGCCATCCAGAAACGGACGGTGAACACTGAAGCTTTCTTT
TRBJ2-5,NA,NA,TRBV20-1,CSAREAARQETQYF,TGCAGTGCTAGAGAAGCGGCGAGACAAGAGACCCAGTACTTC
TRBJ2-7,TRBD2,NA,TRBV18,CASSPRGGDYEQYF,TGTGCCAGCTCACCACGCGGGGGGGACTACGAGCAGTACTTC
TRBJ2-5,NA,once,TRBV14,CASRKGPRETQYF,TGTGCCAGCCGAAAGGGACCGAGGGAGACCCAGTACTTC
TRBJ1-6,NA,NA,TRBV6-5,CASSYNPDSPLHF,TGTGCCAGCAGTTACAATCCCGATTCACCCCTCCACTTT
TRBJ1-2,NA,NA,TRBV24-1,CATSDTDSYGYTF,TGTGCCACCAGTGATACGGACAGCTATGGCTACACCTTC
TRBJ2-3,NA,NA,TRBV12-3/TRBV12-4,CASSLDASGTDTQYF,TGTGCCAGCAGTTTGGACGCCTCCGGGACAGATACGCAGTATTTT